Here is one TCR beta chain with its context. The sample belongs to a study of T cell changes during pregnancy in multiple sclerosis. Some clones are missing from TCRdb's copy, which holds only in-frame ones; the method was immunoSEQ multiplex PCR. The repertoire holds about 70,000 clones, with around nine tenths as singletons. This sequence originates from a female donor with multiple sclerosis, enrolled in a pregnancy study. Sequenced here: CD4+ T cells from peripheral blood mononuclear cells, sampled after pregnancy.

CDR3 DNA sequence: TGTGCCAGCAGCTTGTCGGGGGATCAGCCCCAGCATTTT. It encodes CASSLSGDQPQHF. The V call is TRBV5-5, the J call TRBJ1-5; TRBD1 is a possible D gene (5 bases). V was clipped by 1 base and J by 5 bases, with 7 bases between them. There are 13 residues in the CDR3. The germline V gene encodes CDR1 SGHKS and CDR2 YYEKEE (reference sequence).